These 28 T cell receptor beta chains share one sample of origin, sequenced in a study of Ad26.COV2.S vaccination and SARS-CoV-2 variants. The table came from immunoSEQ multiplex PCR; TCRdb's copy has only in-frame clones and leaves some out. Among about 410,000 clones, 89% were seen once, and the ten largest hold 1.5% to 2%. Treatment indicated: 15 to 20 received Ad26.COV2.S at low or high dose, single or two shots; 5 received placebo; per-sample allocation not given. Samples were taken on day 63 after the first vaccine or placebo injection. Specimen: peripheral blood, collected in a trial of Ad26.COV2.S vaccine versus placebo. These receptors were obtained from a person aged 18-60 years who received the Ad26.COV2.S COVID-19 vaccine or a placebo.

The chain uses TRBV28 and TRBJ1-5; the D gene is possibly TRBD1 (6 bases). V was clipped by 6 bases and J by 7 bases, with 19 bases between them. The CDR3 sequence is 15 residues long. Per the germline V gene, CDR1 is MDHEN and CDR2 is SYDVKM. This chain's CDR3 is CASSPEGGARQPQHF. CDR3 nucleotides: TGTGCCAGCAGCCCCGAAGGGGGGGCGCGACAGCCCCAGCATTTT.

The chain has TRBV18 and TRBJ2-7; TRBD2 agrees at 13 bases. CDR1 is KGHSH and CDR2 is LQKENI in the germline V gene. The CDR3 consists of 18 residues. V was pared by 2 bases and J by 1 base, with 8 bases of the junction left unmatched. The CDR3 nucleotides read TGTGCCAGCTCACCAGTCGGACTAGCGGGAGTTGGGTCCTACGAGCAGTACTTC. Amino acid sequence: CASSPVGLAGVGSYEQYF.

The gene calls are TRBV18 and TRBJ2-6, with D hard to call. Germline lookup yields CDR1 KGHSH and CDR2 LQKENI. The CDR3 runs 14 residues. Trimming pared 3 bases from V and 0 bases from J, leaving 3 bases between. CDR3 sequence (DNA): TGTGCCAGCTCACCGAGCTCTGGGGCCAACGTCCTGACTTTC. Translating gives CASSPSSGANVLTF.

The chain joins TRBV6-6 to TRBJ2-2, with a weak D call TRBD2 (6 bases). V was clipped by 7 bases and J by 2 bases, with 11 bases between them. Germline loops: CDR1 MNHNY, CDR2 SVGAGI (reference sequence). The CDR3 is 14 amino acids. The CDR3 here is CASMRDLNTGELFF. The CDR3 nucleotides are TGTGCCAGCATGCGGGACTTAAACACCGGGGAGCTGTTTTTT.

This chain connects TRBV15 to TRBJ2-3; 7 bases are shared with TRBD2. The CDR3 consists of 18 residues. CDR1 LNHNV and CDR2 YYDKDF come from the germline V gene (reference sequence). V lost 1 base and J lost 0; bases outside the gene matches: 10. In DNA form, the CDR3 reads TGTGCCACCAGCAGAGGTCTAGCGGAGTCCTCTAGCACAGATACGCAGTATTTT. Translation gives CATSRGLAESSSTDTQYF.

V and J are TRBV6-2 or TRBV6-3 and TRBJ2-7, with D perhaps being TRBD1 or TRBD2 (6 bases each). CDR3 size: 14 residues. Trimming took 6 bases from V and 4 from J, leaving 16 bases between them. Looked up from germline, CDR1 is MNHEY and CDR2 is SVGEGT. CDR3 region: CASSTPGAWYEQYF. The CDR3, as DNA: TGTGCCAGCAGCACGCCGGGGGCATGGTACGAGCAGTACTTC.

V usage is TRBV5-1 and J usage is TRBJ2-2; the D gene is possibly TRBD2 (5 bases). CDR1 is SGHRS, CDR2 YFSETQ, per germline. V dropped 1 base and J dropped 6 bases, with 13 bases sitting between them. The CDR3 is 15 amino acids. DNA of the CDR3: TGCGCCAGCAGCTTGACTAGTAGGAAGCCCGGGGAGCTGTTTTTT. It translates to CASSLTSRKPGELFF.

The V gene is TRBV18, the J gene TRBJ2-3; D not resolved. The CDR3 sequence is 15 residues long. CDR1 and CDR2 (germline): KGHSH, LQKENI. The ends were cut back, 2 bases at V and 0 bases at J, with 9 bases in the middle. Here the CDR3 reads CASSPIVTSTDTQYF. The CDR3 nucleotides are TGTGCCAGCTCACCAATAGTGACTAGCACAGATACGCAGTATTTT.

The rearrangement uses TRBV6-1 and TRBJ1-2; D remains ambiguous. The germline gives CDR1 MNHNS, CDR2 SASEGT. V lost 0 bases, J lost 6 bases, and 11 bases lay in between. This CDR3 is built from 14 residues. CDR3 sequence: CASSEAQGDNGYTF. Here the CDR3 DNA reads TGTGCCAGCAGTGAAGCGCAAGGTGACAATGGCTACACCTTC.

This clone was detected only once. This sequence joins TRBV13 and TRBJ2-3, with no clear D. The CDR3 contains 12 residues. Trimming took 8 bases from V and 4 from J, leaving 10 bases between them. Germline CDR1 PRHDT, CDR2 FYEKMQ (reference sequence). CDR3 bases: TGTGCCAGCGGCAACCAGCCAGATACGCAGTATTTT. This encodes CASGNQPDTQYF.

The V gene is TRBV12-3 or TRBV12-4, the J gene TRBJ1-1; D possibly corresponds to TRBD1 (5 bases). Trimming pared 10 bases from V and 11 bases from J, leaving 17 bases between. The CDR3 runs to 11 residues. Written as DNA, the CDR3 is TGTGCCACAGTGGGTGTCGGGGCCGCTTTCTTT. As protein: CATVGVGAAFF.

V and J are TRBV28 and TRBJ2-7; D is unresolved. CDR1 and CDR2 from the germline V gene are MDHEN and SYDVKM. The CDR3 spans 12 residues. V dropped 6 bases and J dropped 2 bases, with 8 bases sitting between them. DNA of the CDR3: TGTGCCAGCAGCCGGTGGGCCTACGAGCAGTACTTC. Translated, it gives CASSRWAYEQYF.

The rearrangement uses TRBV4-1 and TRBJ2-3; D gene unclear. V lost 4 bases and J 1 base, leaving 9 bases between the germline ends. From germline, CDR1 is MGHRA and CDR2 YSYEKL. This CDR3 has 14 amino acids. CDR3 amino acids: CASSPRLRTDTQYF. CDR3 sequence (DNA): TGCGCCAGCAGCCCGCGGCTCCGCACAGATACGCAGTATTTT.

This clone has just a few counts. This chain uses TRBV10-1 with TRBJ2-3; D may be TRBD2 (6 bases). Germline values: CDR1 WNHNN, CDR2 SYGVQD (reference sequence). Trimming stripped 0 bases from V and 0 bases from J, with 13 bases between. The CDR3 sequence is 17 residues long. Here the CDR3 reads CASSESREAGSTDTQYF. CDR3 bases: TGCGCCAGCAGTGAGTCTCGAGAGGCGGGAAGCACAGATACGCAGTATTTT.

The V call is TRBV25-1, the J call TRBJ1-3, with TRBD1 matching over 7 bases. The V segment lost 2 bases and the J segment 0 bases; nucleotides outside the gene matches: 7. Germline-derived CDR1 and CDR2 are MGHDK and SYGVNS. The CDR3 consists of 17 residues. CDR3 protein: CASSENTGTDSGNTIYF. CDR3 coding DNA: TGTGCCAGCAGTGAAAACACCGGGACAGACTCTGGAAACACCATATATTTT.

The chain is built from TRBV7-2 and TRBJ2-1; the D is unclear. Germline CDR1 is SGHTA and CDR2 is FQGNSA. V was cut by 5 bases and J by 9 bases, with 17 bases left in between. This CDR3 contains 14 residues. CDR3 amino acids: CASSRLRSRLEQFF. The CDR3 DNA follows: TGTGCCAGCAGCAGATTAAGGTCGCGCCTTGAGCAGTTCTTC. The full variable domain, with the rest looked up from reference TRBV7-2 and TRBJ2-1, is GAGVSQSPSNKVTEKGKDVELRCDPISGHTALYWYRQSLGQGLEFLIYFQGNSAPDKSGLPSDRFSAERTGGSVSTLTIQRTQQEDSAVYLCASSRLRSRLEQFFGPGTRLTVL.

The gene calls are TRBV10-3 and TRBJ2-1, with 13 bases lining up with TRBD2. The CDR3 is made up of 19 amino acids. Germline-derived CDR1 and CDR2 are ENHRY and SYGVKD. V was clipped by 10 bases and J by 8 bases; unmatched bases: 23. The chain's CDR3 is CATYGPGTSGEKAEDEQFF. The DNA for the CDR3 is TGTGCCACCTACGGCCCCGGGACTAGCGGGGAGAAGGCGGAGGATGAGCAGTTCTTC.

The J gene is TRBJ2-1, the V gene TRBV5-1; 11 positions agree with TRBD2. Germline V gene lookup returns CDR1 SGHRS and CDR2 YFSETQ. V lost 0 bases to trimming and J lost 4 bases; unmatched junction nucleotides: 0. This CDR3 region has 15 residues. The CDR3 bases are TGCGCCAGCAGCTTGGGACTAGCGGGGTACAATGAGCAGTTCTTC. Amino acid sequence: CASSLGLAGYNEQFF.

The chain recombines TRBV29-1 with TRBJ1-1, with no clear D. The germline CDR1 and CDR2 sequences are SQVTM and ANQGSEA. The CDR3 length is 12 residues. Between the trimmed V and J ends, which lost 3 bases and 4 bases, there was a span of 9 bases. The CDR3 sequence is CSVERETTEAFF. Here the CDR3 DNA reads TGCAGCGTTGAGCGGGAAACCACTGAAGCTTTCTTT.

The chain couples TRBV7-2 to TRBJ2-3; TRBD2 aligns across 11 bases. Germline V gene lookup returns CDR1 SGHTA and CDR2 FQGNSA. Trimming took 8 bases from V and 2 from J; bases not matched to a gene: 6. There are 15 residues in the CDR3. CDR3 protein: CASEPGLAATDTQYF. CDR3 in DNA: TGTGCCAGCGAACCGGGACTAGCGGCCACAGATACGCAGTATTTT.

The chain joins TRBV2 to TRBJ2-5; TRBD2 agrees at 7 bases. Per germline, CDR1 SNHLY and CDR2 FYNNEI. The CDR3 has 13 amino acids. V was clipped by 8 bases and J by 6 bases; unmatched bases: 9. CDR3 region: CASGRGMGQTQYF. The CDR3 DNA is TGTGCCAGCGGGAGGGGAATGGGACAGACCCAGTACTTC.

The rearrangement links TRBV12-3 or TRBV12-4 to TRBJ2-7; D is unresolved. This CDR3 region has 11 residues. Trimming removed 6 bases at V and 4 bases at J, with 7 bases between. CDR3 nucleotides: TGTGCCAGCAGCGTGGGGTACGAGCAGTACTTC. As protein: CASSVGYEQYF.

The chain combines TRBV9 with TRBJ2-2, with 8 bases fitting TRBD1. Per germline, CDR1 SGDLS and CDR2 YYNGEE. Trimming took 6 bases from V and 0 from J; bases not matched to a gene: 7. The CDR3 consists of 16 residues. The CDR3 DNA reads as TGTGCCAGCACCGGAGGACAGGGCGCGAACACCGGGGAGCTGTTTTTT. Protein: CASTGGQGANTGELFF.

The V call is TRBV9, the J call TRBJ1-2; 8 bases fit TRBD1. The germline gives CDR1 SGDLS, CDR2 YYNGEE. Losses at the gene ends were 5 bases for V and 1 base for J; bases not matched to a gene: 10. There are 16 residues in the CDR3. CDR3 sequence (DNA): TGTGCCAGCAGTCTCGGACAGGGCGGAAATAACTATGGCTACACCTTC. The encoded protein is CASSLGQGGNNYGYTF.

The chain employs TRBV30 and TRBJ1-2; TRBD1 agrees at 12 bases. The germline gives CDR1 GTSNPN, CDR2 SVGIG (reference sequence). CDR3 length: 18 residues. V shed 5 bases, J shed 3 bases, and the junction held 16 bases outside the gene matches. The CDR3 region is CAWGLTGTGGDEHYGYTF. The DNA for the CDR3 is TGTGCCTGGGGGCTCACCGGGACAGGGGGCGACGAGCACTATGGCTACACCTTC. The full variable domain, its missing parts supplied by reference TRBV30 and TRBJ1-2, is SQTIHQWPATLVQPVGSPLSLECTVEGTSNPNLYWYRQAAGRGLQLLFYSVGIGQISSEVPQNLSASRPQDRQFILSSKKLLLSDSGFYLCAWGLTGTGGDEHYGYTFGSGTRLTVV.

V usage is TRBV20-1 and J usage is TRBJ1-2; D is ambiguous. CDR3 length: 12 amino acids. Trimming took 3 bases from V and 5 from J, leaving 10 bases between them. Germline assignment: CDR1 DFQATT and CDR2 SNEGSKA (reference sequence). The CDR3 nucleotides read TGCAGTGCTAGTCACCGGCGGTATGGCTACACCTTC. Amino acids: CSASHRRYGYTF.

V gene TRBV5-1 combines with J gene TRBJ2-7; TRBD1 agrees at 9 bases. Germline V gene data show CDR1 as SGHRS and CDR2 as YFSETQ. The CDR3 runs 16 residues. Trimming removed 4 bases from V and 2 bases from J; junction bases left unmatched: 10. The CDR3 DNA is TGCGCCAGCAGCCCCACAACTTGGACAGGGGCCTACGAGCAGTACTTC. This codes for CASSPTTWTGAYEQYF.

The J gene is TRBJ1-1, the V gene TRBV19, with D maybe TRBD1 (6 bases). Trimming took 5 bases from V and 1 from J, leaving 8 bases between them. The CDR3 sequence is 13 residues long. The germline V gene has CDR1 LNHDA and CDR2 SQIVND (reference sequence). In nucleotides, the CDR3 is TGTGCCAGTAGTTTACAGGGGAACACTGAAGCTTTCTTT. Protein sequence: CASSLQGNTEAFF.